The clone carrying this T cell receptor (beta chain) was detected once. The sample originates from a study of blood T cell repertoires in COVID-19. Study-level information: Samples of COVID-19 (acute and convalescent) were obtained from the United States, Italy and Spain. PBMCs, B-cell-depleted T cells, or T cells provided the cDNA or gDNA that made up the material.

In the authors' methods: Amplified reference gene primers provided the basis for estimating nucleated cell counts. Using immunoSEQ multiplex PCR, the repertoire was profiled, and TCRdb retains in-frame clones only, with some absent. Clone size and the V and J calls come from that table; the DNA yielded D and trimming. The table has some 30,000 clones, around 83% seen once. Looked up from germline, CDR1 is MNHEY and CDR2 is SMNVEV (reference sequence). J gave up 6 bases and V 4 bases, and 7 bases lay outside the gene matches. This CDR3 is 16 amino acids long. Sample: peripheral blood. The clonotype was recovered from a human donor in a cohort sampled during active COVID-19. This chain joins TRBV27 and TRBJ1-5, with 12 bases fitting TRBD1. The CDR3 DNA sequence: TGTGCCAGCAGTTCTGCCGGGACAGGGGGCACTCAGCCCCAGCATTTT. The encoded protein is CASSSAGTGGTQPQHF.